This paragraph reports one TCR beta chain. The data are from a study of glioma-infiltrating T cells after dendritic cell vaccination. TCRB CDR3 was amplified from 2 ug genomic DNA or less. Primers: 60 V beta forward and 13 J beta reverse. Profiling relied on immunoSEQ multiplex PCR, and the TCRdb table lists in-frame clones only, not all of them. The data hold around 96,000 clones, with over 60% observed a single time. Germline values: CDR1 MNHNY, CDR2 SVGAGI (reference sequence). This CDR3 is 15 amino acids long. The V end was cut by 2 bases, the J end by 4 bases, with 12 bases between. The sequences come from blood, collected before dendritic cell vaccination. The chain is built from TRBV6-6 and TRBJ1-5; D is perhaps TRBD1 (6 bases). The source is a human donor with glioblastoma. CDR3: CASSYGGGENQPQHF. CDR3 bases: TGTGCCAGCAGTTACGGCGGGGGCGAGAATCAGCCCCAGCATTTT.